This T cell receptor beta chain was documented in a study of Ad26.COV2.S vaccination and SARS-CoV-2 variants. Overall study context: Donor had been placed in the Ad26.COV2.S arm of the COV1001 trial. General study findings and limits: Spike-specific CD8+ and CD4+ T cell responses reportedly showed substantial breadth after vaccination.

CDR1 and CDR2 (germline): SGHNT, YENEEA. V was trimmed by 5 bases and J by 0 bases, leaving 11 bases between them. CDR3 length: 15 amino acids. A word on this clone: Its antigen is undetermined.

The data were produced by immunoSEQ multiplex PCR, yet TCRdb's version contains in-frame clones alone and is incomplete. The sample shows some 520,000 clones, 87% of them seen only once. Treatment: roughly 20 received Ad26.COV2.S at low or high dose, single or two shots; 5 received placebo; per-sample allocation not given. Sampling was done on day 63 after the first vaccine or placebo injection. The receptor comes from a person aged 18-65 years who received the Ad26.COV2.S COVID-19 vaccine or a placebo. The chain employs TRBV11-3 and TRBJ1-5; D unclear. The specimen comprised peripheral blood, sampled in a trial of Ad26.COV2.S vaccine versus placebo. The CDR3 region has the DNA TGTGCCAGCAGCCTACGCTCAAATAGCAATCAGCCCCAGCATTTT. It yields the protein CASSLRSNSNQPQHF.